These 23 T cell receptor beta chains were all obtained from the same sample, sequenced in a study of Ad26.COV2.S vaccination and SARS-CoV-2 variants. The sample's treatment: around 19 received Ad26.COV2.S at low or high dose, single or two shots; about 5 received placebo; per-sample allocation not given. Collection of samples fell on day 63 after the first vaccine or placebo injection. Assay used: immunoSEQ multiplex PCR; TCRdb lists only in-frame clones, some missing. In the table there are some 480,000 clones, approximately 88% of which are singletons. Sequencing used peripheral blood, obtained in a trial of Ad26.COV2.S vaccine versus placebo. The receptors originated from a person aged 18-65 years who received the Ad26.COV2.S COVID-19 vaccine or a placebo.

This clone was observed once. The J gene is TRBJ2-7, the V gene TRBV5-4; 11 nucleotides line up with TRBD2. With 5 bases clipped from V and 5 bases from J, the junction kept 12 bases outside the gene matches. CDR1 is SGHNT and CDR2 is YYREEE in the germline V gene (reference sequence). CDR3 length: 16 residues. CDR3 in DNA: TGTGCCAGCAGGGGGGGGACTAGCGGCGCCCTCGACGAGCAGTACTTC. Its protein product is CASRGGTSGALDEQYF.

This chain joins TRBV14 and TRBJ1-1; no reliable D call. Trimming took off 3 bases at V and 2 bases at J, with 4 bases between the two ends. Germline lookup yields CDR1 SGHDN and CDR2 FVKESK. The CDR3 covers 12 residues. Written as DNA, the CDR3 is TGTGCCAGCAGCCAGATTAACACTGAAGCTTTCTTT. Protein sequence: CASSQINTEAFF.

This chain uses TRBV30 with TRBJ1-2; no reliable D call. This CDR3 comprises 12 residues. CDR1 and CDR2 from the germline V gene are GTSNPN and SVGIG (reference sequence). Trimming removed 3 bases from V and 7 bases from J, with 12 bases in between. The chain's CDR3 is CAWRHSSGGYTF. DNA of the CDR3: TGTGCCTGGAGACATAGTTCGGGTGGCTACACCTTC.

The chain recombines TRBV30 with TRBJ1-1, with D tentatively TRBD1 (5 bases). The CDR3 spans 16 residues. Trimming took off 0 bases at V and 4 bases at J, with 18 bases between the two ends. Germline V gene sequence: CDR1 GTSNPN, CDR2 SVGIG (reference sequence). The CDR3, as DNA: TGTGCCTGGAGTGTCTCCCGGATCAGTGGGGGCACTGAAGCTTTCTTT. This codes for CAWSVSRISGGTEAFF. Drawing the rest from reference TRBV30 and TRBJ1-1, the complete variable domain is SQTIHQWPATLVQPVGSPLSLECTVEGTSNPNLYWYRQAAGRGLQLLFYSVGIGQISSEVPQNLSASRPQDRQFILSSKKLLLSDSGFYLCAWSVSRISGGTEAFFGQGTRLTVV.

This chain links TRBV9 with TRBJ2-1; maybe TRBD2 (6 bases). CDR1 is SGDLS, CDR2 YYNGEE, per germline. The CDR3 has 14 residues. Trimming shortened V by 3 bases and J by 5 bases, and 12 bases separated the two germline ends. The DNA for the CDR3 is TGTGCCAGCAGCGCCGGGACTCACGACAATGAGCAGTTCTTC. It specifies CASSAGTHDNEQFF.

This rearrangement joins TRBV25-1 to TRBJ2-3; D unclear. V shed 5 bases and J shed 2 bases, with 8 bases lying between them. The V gene's germline CDR1 is MGHDK and CDR2 SYGVNS. CDR3 length: 13 amino acids. DNA for the CDR3: TGTGCCAGCAGTCAGACACACACAGATACGCAGTATTTT. It specifies CASSQTHTDTQYF.

The CDR3 region has the DNA TGCAGTGCTAGTGGTACGGCGGGATTACCTTACAATGAGCAGTTCTTC. Protein sequence: CSASGTAGLPYNEQFF. The chain combines TRBV20-1 with TRBJ2-1; TRBD2 is a possible D gene (6 bases). CDR1 DFQATT and CDR2 SNEGSKA come from the germline V gene (reference sequence). This CDR3 spans 16 amino acids. With 3 bases removed from V and 4 bases from J, the gap between germline ends came to 19 bases.

V gene TRBV13 combines with J gene TRBJ2-5; 8 bases are shared with TRBD1. In germline, CDR1 is PRHDT, CDR2 FYEKMQ (reference sequence). The ends lost 4 bases at V and 5 bases at J; junction bases unmatched: 9. The CDR3 totals 15 residues. The CDR3 DNA reads as TGTGCCAGCAGCTCTCAAACGACAGGGGTGGAGACCCAGTACTTC. It is translated as CASSSQTTGVETQYF.

The genes are TRBV5-8 and TRBJ1-5; D not certain. Deletions cut 2 bases from V and 1 base from J, with 10 bases between. CDR3 size: 15 residues. The germline V gene has CDR1 SGHTS and CDR2 YDEGEE. The CDR3 region is CASSFGVGSNQPQHF. For the CDR3, the DNA is TGTGCCAGCAGCTTCGGGGTAGGAAGCAATCAGCCCCAGCATTTT.

The chain is built from TRBV9 and TRBJ1-6; tentatively, D is TRBD1 (5 bases). V lost 3 bases and J 9 bases, leaving 10 bases between the germline ends. The CDR3 sequence is 13 residues long. Germline V gene lookup returns CDR1 SGDLS and CDR2 YYNGEE. In nucleotides, the CDR3 is TGTGCCAGCAGCGCAGGGTCGGGTTCACCCCTCCACTTT. Its translation: CASSAGSGSPLHF.

The rearrangement joins TRBV7-3 to TRBJ2-1; TRBD2 aligns across 9 bases. J lost 10 bases, V lost 2 bases, and 3 bases had no gene match. The CDR3 loop spans 13 amino acids. Germline CDR1 is SGHTA and CDR2 is FQGTGA. The CDR3 sequence: CASSLGLAGEQFF. The CDR3 region has the DNA TGTGCCAGCAGCTTAGGGCTAGCGGGAGAGCAGTTCTTC.

This clone was observed once. The chain has TRBV27 and TRBJ1-1; 10 bases are shared with TRBD1. The ends lost 7 bases at V and 5 bases at J; junction bases unmatched: 10. Germline V gene lookup returns CDR1 MNHEY and CDR2 SMNVEV (reference sequence). The CDR3 covers 15 residues. This CDR3 is CASIPTGGADTEAFF. CDR3 DNA: TGTGCCAGCATTCCGACAGGGGGCGCGGATACTGAAGCTTTCTTT.

This clone showed up just once. The chain combines TRBV14 with TRBJ1-3; D not resolved. V was pared by 0 bases and J by 4 bases, with 7 bases between. This CDR3 is 14 amino acids long. CDR1 and CDR2 from the germline V gene are SGHDN and FVKESK. Here the CDR3 DNA reads TGTGCCAGCAGCCAAGAATTGTCCGGAAACACCATATATTTT. Its protein product is CASSQELSGNTIYF.

The genes are TRBV27 and TRBJ2-7; D ambiguous. Germline V lookup: CDR1 MNHEY, CDR2 SMNVEV (reference sequence). The germline V and J ends were trimmed by 0 bases and 6 bases, with 9 bases remaining between them. CDR3 length: 13 amino acids. The CDR3 reads CASSLSGWGEQYF. CDR3 coding DNA: TGTGCCAGCAGTTTATCTGGTTGGGGCGAGCAGTACTTC.

This clone came up once. The chain combines TRBV6-5 with TRBJ1-2, with TRBD1 matching 9 bases. CDR3 size: 14 residues. Germline loops: CDR1 MNHEY, CDR2 SVGAGI. The V segment lost 1 base and the J segment 7 bases; nucleotides outside the gene matches: 4. The CDR3 region is CASSYWTGVGGYTF. DNA for the CDR3: TGTGCCAGCAGTTACTGGACAGGGGTCGGTGGCTACACCTTC.

V and J are TRBV5-1 and TRBJ2-3; D unresolved. The CDR3 is 11 residues long. Between the trimmed V and J ends, which lost 6 bases and 2 bases, there was a span of 4 bases. Germline V gives CDR1 SGHRS, CDR2 YFSETQ. The chain's CDR3 is CASTNTDTQYF. For the CDR3, the DNA is TGCGCCAGCACAAACACAGATACGCAGTATTTT. Full variable domain (remainder filled in from reference TRBV5-1 and TRBJ2-3): KAGVTQTPRYLIKTRGQQVTLSCSPISGHRSVSWYQQTPGQGLQFLFEYFSETQRNKGNFPGRFSGRQFSNSRSEMNVSTLELGDSALYLCASTNTDTQYFGPGTRLTVL.

The CDR3 nucleotides read TGTGCCAGCAGTTTACGGGGGACAACGCAGTATTTT. Amino acid sequence: CASSLRGTTQYF. The chain combines TRBV28 with TRBJ2-3; D possibly matches TRBD1 or TRBD2 (6 bases each). CDR3 length equals 12 residues. Looked up from germline, CDR1 is MDHEN and CDR2 is SYDVKM. Trimming shortened V by 2 bases and J by 9 bases, and 9 bases separated the two germline ends.

This clone showed up just a few times. The rearrangement uses TRBV6-2 or TRBV6-3 and TRBJ2-5; D perhaps matches TRBD2 (6 bases). Trimming removed 2 bases from V and 5 bases from J, with 15 bases in between. Germline CDR1 and CDR2: MNHEY and SVGEGT. The CDR3 is 15 residues long. CDR3 nucleotide sequence: TGTGCCAGCAGTTACCGGGGACTTGTCTTCGAGACCCAGTACTTC. Residues: CASSYRGLVFETQYF.

The chain combines TRBV6-2 or TRBV6-3 with TRBJ2-7; D is possibly TRBD2 (6 bases). Germline assignment: CDR1 MNHEY and CDR2 SVGEGT. The CDR3 is 12 residues long. V dropped 5 bases and J dropped 9 bases, with 14 bases sitting between them. CDR3 protein: CASSPGTLRQYF. CDR3 nucleotide sequence: TGTGCCAGCAGTCCCGGGACTCTCAGGCAGTACTTC.

The J gene is TRBJ1-3, the V gene TRBV30; no clear D gene. Looked up from germline, CDR1 is GTSNPN and CDR2 is SVGIG (reference sequence). V was trimmed by 3 bases and J by 0 bases, leaving 12 bases between them. The CDR3 consists of 15 residues. CDR3: CAWRAGPLSGNTIYF. The CDR3 DNA follows: TGTGCCTGGAGAGCTGGACCGCTCTCTGGAAACACCATATATTTT.

The chain couples TRBV11-3 to TRBJ2-2; 11 bases line up with TRBD2. CDR1 is SGHNT, CDR2 YENEEA, per germline. The CDR3 loop spans 17 amino acids. V shed 4 bases and J 2 bases; nucleotides not matched to a gene: 6. The CDR3 bases are TGTGCCAGCAGCTCGTCGACTAGCGGGGCCAACACCGGGGAGCTGTTTTTT. This codes for CASSSSTSGANTGELFF.

This clone was recorded once. The rearrangement joins TRBV6-6 to TRBJ2-5; no clear D gene. The CDR3 is 14 residues long. The germline gives CDR1 MNHNY, CDR2 SVGAGI (reference sequence). The V end was cut by 5 bases, the J end by 7 bases, with 17 bases between. For the CDR3, the DNA is TGTGCCAGCAGTCACAACCCGAGCGAACGGACCCAGTACTTC. It translates to CASSHNPSERTQYF.

This sequence joins TRBV27 and TRBJ2-7, with 9 bases aligning to TRBD2. CDR3 length equals 15 residues. V trimming: 6 bases; J trimming: 0 bases; junction bases outside the gene matches: 6. Germline V lookup: CDR1 MNHEY, CDR2 SMNVEV (reference sequence). For the CDR3, the DNA is TGTGCCAGCAGAGGTAAAGCGGGAGGCTCCTACGAGCAGTACTTC. This translates into CASRGKAGGSYEQYF.